A selection of T cell receptor beta chains follows, all from one sample in a study of T cells in Graves' hyperthyroidism and ophthalmopathy. TCRdb analysed the multiplex PCR reads with MiXCR anew, one entry per CDR3 protein. This table holds approximately 600,000 distinct CDR3 sequences, around 20% found once. The sample consisted of blood. These receptors came from a young man with Graves' ophthalmopathy. The CDR3 runs from the conserved cysteine through the conserved F or W. The order of the fields is clone size, J gene, V gene, D gene, CDR3 DNA, CDR3 protein. The D gene is left open where the match is weak. Size tells how often a clone was seen (once, few, many) or the class of an expanded clone, and some rows leave it out.

>many|TRBJ1-5|TRBV5-5|NA
TGTGCCAGCAGCTTGTTCGATGGCCAGGGGAGGATTCAGCCCCAGCATTTT
CASSLFDGQGRIQPQHF
>NA|TRBJ1-1|TRBV20-1|NA
TGCAGTGCCTGGGACGGCTATAACCTTTTCTTT
CSAWDGYNLFF
>few|TRBJ1-5|TRBV6-5|NA
TGTGCCAGCAGTTACGACAGTTATCAGCCCCAGCATTTT
CASSYDSYQPQHF
>NA|TRBJ2-4|TRBV5-1|NA
TGCGCCAGCAGCTTGGGGACCGGCGAACGAGCCAAAAACATTCAGTACTTC
CASSLGTGERAKNIQYF
>few|TRBJ2-1|TRBV28|NA
TGTGCCAGCAGTTTACAGGGGGGACCCTACAATGAGCAGTTCTTC
CASSLQGGPYNEQFF
>NA|TRBJ2-1|TRBV14|NA
TGTGCCAGCAGTTCCAAGAAGGGCTACAATGAGCAGTTCTTC
CASSSKKGYNEQFF
>NA|TRBJ2-1|TRBV18|NA
TGTGCCAGCTCACCATTGGCCACCTCCAATGAGCAGTTCTTC
CASSPLATSNEQFF
>many|TRBJ1-1|TRBV5-5|NA
TGTGCCAGCAGCTTTGTAGGCTTTAACACTGAAGCTTTCTTT
CASSFVGFNTEAFF
>NA|TRBJ2-2|TRBV28|NA
TGTGCCAGCAGTTTCCCTACCGAGGGAACCGGGGAGCTGTTTTTT
CASSFPTEGTGELFF
>NA|TRBJ1-1|TRBV19|TRBD1
TGTGCCAGTAGTATTTTAGGGGGCGCCGCCACTGAAGCTTTCTTT
CASSILGGAATEAFF
>NA|TRBJ2-3|TRBV6-5|NA
TGTGCCAGCAGTTACAGGTCCACAGATACGCAGTATTTT
CASSYRSTDTQYF
>once|TRBJ2-2|TRBV18|NA
TGTGCCAGCTCACCACCGGTTGCAGGTCCAACCGGGGAGCTGTTTTTT
CASSPPVAGPTGELFF
>NA|TRBJ2-1|TRBV30|TRBD2
TGTGCCTGGAGTGTACCCTTGTGGGGGAGGGACTACAATGAGCAGTTCTTC
CAWSVPLWGRDYNEQFF
>many|TRBJ1-1|TRBV3-1|NA
TGTGCCAGCAGCCAAGCGGCGAGCGTGAACACTGAAGCTTTCTTT
CASSQAASVNTEAFF
>once|TRBJ1-2|TRBV6-1|NA
TGTGCCAGCAGTGTTGGCAGGGCCTCGGGGGGCTACACCTTC
CASSVGRASGGYTF
>many|TRBJ2-7|TRBV6-1|NA
TGTGCCAGCTCAGACTGGTCCCCTCCATACGAGCAGTACTTC
CASSDWSPPYEQYF
>many|TRBJ1-6|TRBV12-3/TRBV12-4|NA
TGTGCCAGCAGACTAGCGACAGACCCAAATTCACCCCTCCACTTT
CASRLATDPNSPLHF
>once|TRBJ2-6|TRBV18|TRBD1
TGTGCCAACTCACCTTCAGGGGGCTCTGGGGCCAACGTCCTGACTTTC
CANSPSGGSGANVLTF
>NA|TRBJ2-7|TRBV18|NA
TGTGCCAGCTCACCCGGACTTCTCGGGTACGAGCAGTACTTC
CASSPGLLGYEQYF
>NA|TRBJ2-1|TRBV6-2/TRBV6-3|TRBD2
TGTGCCAGCAGCTGGACTAGCCGGAGTGAGCAGTTCTTC
CASSWTSRSEQFF
>few|TRBJ2-7|TRBV5-6|NA
TGTGCCAGCAGCTTCGGCAGGTTTCACCTCGAGCAGTACTTC
CASSFGRFHLEQYF
>many|TRBJ2-5|TRBV7-8|NA
TGTGCCAGCAGCCCGGACCCGGCCCAGTACTTC
CASSPDPAQYF
>many|TRBJ2-1|TRBV28|TRBD2
TGTGCCAGCAGTTCCCCCCGACTAGCGGGAGGGCCTAAGGACTCCTACAATGAGCAGTTCTTC
CASSSPRLAGGPKDSYNEQFF
>many|TRBJ2-5|TRBV7-9|TRBD2
TGTGCCAGCAGCTTAGGGCTAGCGGGAGGAACAGTAGAGACCCAGTACTTC
CASSLGLAGGTVETQYF
>few|TRBJ2-7|TRBV7-9|NA
TGTGCCAGCAGCCCCTTTTCTCAGGGGCACTACGAGCAGTACTTC
CASSPFSQGHYEQYF
>few|TRBJ2-2|TRBV18|NA
TGTGCCAGCTCATGGCCCACCGGGGAGCTGTTTTTT
CASSWPTGELFF
>NA|TRBJ1-2|TRBV14|TRBD1
TGTGCCAGCAGCCTGGACAGGGCCGGTGGCTACACCTTC
CASSLDRAGGYTF
>NA|TRBJ1-2|TRBV6-4|NA
TGTGCCAGCAGTCCCCGCCCGGGACACTATGGCTACACCTTC
CASSPRPGHYGYTF
>many|TRBJ2-5|TRBV7-9|TRBD1
TGTGCCAGCAGGGCGACAGGGCCCCAAGAGACCCAGTACTTC
CASRATGPQETQYF
>few|TRBJ1-1|TRBV19|NA
TGTGCCAGTAGTATTTACCGGAACACTGAAGCTTTCTTT
CASSIYRNTEAFF
>few|TRBJ2-1|TRBV20-1|NA
TGCAGTGCCGCGGGTTACAATGAGCAGTTCTTC
CSAAGYNEQFF
>few|TRBJ1-2|TRBV20-1|TRBD1
TGCAGTGCGGACAGGCAGTATGATGGCTACACCTTC
CSADRQYDGYTF
>many|TRBJ2-3|TRBV7-2|TRBD1
TGTGCCAGCAGCTTGGACAGGGCCTCAGATACGCAGTATTTT
CASSLDRASDTQYF
>NA|TRBJ2-1|TRBV19|TRBD2
TGTGCCAGTAGTGAGAGGACTAGCGGGTACAATGAGCAGTTCTTC
CASSERTSGYNEQFF
>few|TRBJ2-1|TRBV7-2|TRBD1
TGTGCCAGCAGCTCCCCGGGACAGGGTCTAGGTGAGCAGTTCTTC
CASSSPGQGLGEQFF
>NA|TRBJ2-1|TRBV7-9|NA
TGTGCCAGCAGCCCTACGTCAGGGAAAAACAATGAGCAGTTCTTC
CASSPTSGKNNEQFF
>few|TRBJ2-5|TRBV24-1|NA
TGTGCCACCAGTGATTCCCGAAGGCAGGGGAGGGAGACCCAGTACTTC
CATSDSRRQGRETQYF
>many|TRBJ2-4|TRBV30|TRBD2
TGTGCCTGGAGATCCGTGCGGGAGAGTGCCAAAAACATTCAGTACTTC
CAWRSVRESAKNIQYF
>NA|TRBJ1-6|TRBV5-6|NA
TGTGCCAGCACCTCTAGGGAGGGGAATTCACCCCTCCACTTT
CASTSREGNSPLHF
>few|TRBJ2-5|TRBV28|TRBD1
TGTGCCAGCAGCCCCGGGACAGGGAGTCGGGAGACCCAGTACTTC
CASSPGTGSRETQYF
>NA|TRBJ2-3|TRBV6-1|NA
TGTGCCAGCACTCCAGGGCGCGGGGCGAGGGATACGCAGTATTTT
CASTPGRGARDTQYF
>few|TRBJ1-1|TRBV7-3|NA
TGTGCCAGCAGGGCAGGGGTGAACACTGAAGCTTTCTTT
CASRAGVNTEAFF